Listed below are T cell receptor beta chains from one sample, sequenced in a study of siplizumab effects on memory and regulatory T cells. Assay: immunoSEQ multiplex PCR; the TCRdb copy retains only in-frame clones and omits some. The sample lists 99,000 or so clones, nearly 95% occurring once. The sequenced sample consisted of Tregs sorted from blood. Every receptor here comes from a human donor in good health. The CDR3 runs from the conserved cysteine through the conserved F or W. Fields, in order: D gene, V gene, J gene, clone size, CDR3 DNA, CDR3 protein. The D gene is left open where the match is weak. Some rows mark clone size as missing; the rest say once, few, many or name a class of expanded clone.

>-|TRBV7-9|TRBJ1-4|-
TGTGCCAGCAGCTTGGCGCCAGGGAGTGAAAAACTGTTTTTT
CASSLAPGSEKLFF
>-|TRBV19|TRBJ2-4|-
TGTGCCAGTAGCCTGACAGGCCTTAATGCCAAAAACATTCAGTACTTC
CASSLTGLNAKNIQYF
>-|TRBV7-6|TRBJ2-3|-
TGTGCCAGCAGCTTACGGGCAATGGAGCGATCAGATACGCAGTATTTT
CASSLRAMERSDTQYF
>-|TRBV9|TRBJ2-3|-
TGTGCCAGCAGCGTAGCGGTAGATACGCAGTATTTT
CASSVAVDTQYF
>-|TRBV11-3|TRBJ2-2|-
TGTGCCAGCAGGTCCCTATTCGGGGAGCTGTTTTTT
CASRSLFGELFF
>-|TRBV18|TRBJ2-7|-
TGTGCCAGCTCAGATTACAGGGACGAGCAGTACTTC
CASSDYRDEQYF
>-|TRBV11-2|TRBJ1-3|-
TGTGCCAGCACCGATTTAAGCTCTGGAAACACCATATATTTT
CASTDLSSGNTIYF
>TRBD1|TRBV27|TRBJ1-5|-
TGTGCCAGCAGTTCCGACAGGGAGATCCAGCCCCAGCATTTT
CASSSDREIQPQHF
>TRBD1|TRBV5-1|TRBJ2-7|-
TGCGCCAGCAGACAGGGGTACGAGCAGTACTTC
CASRQGYEQYF
>-|TRBV19|TRBJ1-2|-
TGTGCCAGTAGTATAGGGACGGCCGGCTACACCTTC
CASSIGTAGYTF
>-|TRBV14|TRBJ2-1|-
TGTGCCAGCAGCCAAGATCGCGACGGGGAGCAGTTCTTC
CASSQDRDGEQFF
>TRBD2|TRBV12-5|TRBJ2-7|-
TGTGCTAGTGGTTTGGGGTACGGGGGGACGGTCGACTACTACGAGCAGTACTTC
CASGLGYGGTVDYYEQYF
>-|TRBV9|TRBJ2-7|-
TGTGCCAGCAGCCTAGAGGGGGGCGAGCAGTACTTC
CASSLEGGEQYF
>-|TRBV7-2|TRBJ1-5|-
TGTGCCAGCAGCTTACTCGGCCAGGGAGGTCAGCCCCAGCATTTT
CASSLLGQGGQPQHF
>TRBD1|TRBV6-1|TRBJ2-7|-
TGTGCCAGCAGTGGACTAGGGACAGGGGTTGGCGAGCAGTACTTC
CASSGLGTGVGEQYF
>-|TRBV18|TRBJ1-1|few
TGTGCCAGCTCACTTGAGGGGGGACAAGCTTTCTTT
CASSLEGGQAFF
>TRBD1|TRBV4-2|TRBJ2-7|-
TGTGCCAGCAGCCGGACCGGGACAGCATACGAGCAGTACTTC
CASSRTGTAYEQYF
>-|TRBV9|TRBJ1-6|-
TGTGCCAGCAGCGTAAGGTATAATTCACCCCTCCACTTT
CASSVRYNSPLHF
>TRBD2|TRBV5-1|TRBJ2-5|-
TGCGCCAGCAGCTTGCTAGCGGGAGGGAAAGAGACCCAGTACTTC
CASSLLAGGKETQYF
>-|TRBV2|TRBJ2-5|once
TGTGCCAGCAGGGGCAGCCAAGAGACCCAGTACTTC
CASRGSQETQYF
>TRBD1|TRBV5-4|TRBJ1-2|once
TGTGCCAGCAGCACCTCTAGACAGGGTAACTATGGCTACACCTTC
CASSTSRQGNYGYTF
>TRBD2|TRBV6-1|TRBJ2-5|-
TGTGCCAGCAGGGTTGGGACTAGCGGCTGGGGGGAGCAGTACTTC
CASRVGTSGWGEQYF
>-|TRBV7-9|TRBJ1-1|-
TGTGCCAGCAGCCCCCAAGGGGTATTGGGGGGCACTGAAGCTTTCTTT
CASSPQGVLGGTEAFF
>-|TRBV7-9|TRBJ2-1|-
TGTGCCAGCAGCCCACCGGGGAGCTCCTACAATGAGCAGTTCTTC
CASSPPGSSYNEQFF
>-|TRBV6-5|TRBJ2-5|once
TGTGCCAGCAGTTACTCTGGGGGGTTTCAGGAGACCCAGTACTTC
CASSYSGGFQETQYF
>-|TRBV7-9|TRBJ1-1|-
TGTGCCAGCAGCTTCTTGGCGGGGGGGCGCACTGAAGCTTTCTTT
CASSFLAGGRTEAFF
>TRBD1|TRBV2|TRBJ1-3|-
TGTGCCAGCAGTGAACAGGGGGACGGAAACACCATATATTTT
CASSEQGDGNTIYF
>TRBD2|TRBV19|TRBJ2-5|-
TGTGCCAGTAGTAACAGACTAGCGGGAGAGACCCAGTACTTC
CASSNRLAGETQYF
>TRBD1|TRBV30|TRBJ1-5|once
TGTGCCTGGAGAGGACAGGGAAATCAGCCCCAGCATTTT
CAWRGQGNQPQHF
>-|TRBV9|TRBJ2-7|-
TGTGCCAGCAGCCCCCGGACGATCTACGAGCAGTACTTC
CASSPRTIYEQYF
>TRBD1|TRBV2|TRBJ2-1|-
TGTGCCAGAAGTCGGACAGGGACGAATGAGCAGTTCTTC
CARSRTGTNEQFF